The rows below give T cell receptor beta chains drawn from one sample of a study of blood T cell repertoires in COVID-19. This table comes from immunoSEQ multiplex PCR, and its TCRdb copy is limited to in-frame clones, with some not included. The data hold 180,000 or so clones, with 85% to 90% observed a single time. Sequencing was carried out using peripheral blood. All receptors come from a man between 18 and 29 years old with active or convalescent COVID-19. Both conserved end residues are part of each CDR3. D genes are given only for firm matches. Clone size, where shown, is once, few, many, or a class for clones that have expanded.

J gene: TRBJ1-6
V gene: TRBV4-1
D gene: -
clone size: -
CDR3 DNA: TGCGCCAGCAGCCAAGAGGGGGGGTCACCCCTCCACTTT
CDR3 protein: CASSQEGGSPLHF

J gene: TRBJ1-1
V gene: TRBV14
D gene: -
clone size: -
CDR3 DNA: TGTGCCAGCAGCCAAGATCGTGGCAGGGGCACGAACACTGAAGCTTTCTTT
CDR3 protein: CASSQDRGRGTNTEAFF

J gene: TRBJ2-5
V gene: TRBV12-5
D gene: -
clone size: -
CDR3 DNA: TGTGCTAGTGGTATCCATGAGACCCAGTACTTC
CDR3 protein: CASGIHETQYF

J gene: TRBJ1-4
V gene: TRBV5-5
D gene: -
clone size: -
CDR3 DNA: TGTGCCAGCAGCATGCAGGGAACTAATGAAAAACTGTTTTTT
CDR3 protein: CASSMQGTNEKLFF

J gene: TRBJ2-1
V gene: TRBV5-4
D gene: TRBD2
clone size: few
CDR3 DNA: TGTGCCAGCAGCTTAAAGACTAGCGGGGGGCCGGGGGATGAGCAGTTCTTC
CDR3 protein: CASSLKTSGGPGDEQFF

J gene: TRBJ2-7
V gene: TRBV11-2
D gene: -
clone size: -
CDR3 DNA: TGTGCCAGCAGCCTCGTAGGAGGGCCCTACGAGCAGTACTTC
CDR3 protein: CASSLVGGPYEQYF

J gene: TRBJ2-7
V gene: TRBV5-1
D gene: TRBD2
clone size: -
CDR3 DNA: TGCGCCAGCAGCTTGGGGACGGGACTACCTTCTGAGCAGTACTTC
CDR3 protein: CASSLGTGLPSEQYF

J gene: TRBJ2-1
V gene: TRBV5-1
D gene: TRBD2
clone size: -
CDR3 DNA: TGCGCCAGCAGCGGAGGTTTGTTAGCGGGAGAGCAGTTCTTC
CDR3 protein: CASSGGLLAGEQFF

J gene: TRBJ1-1
V gene: TRBV19
D gene: TRBD1
clone size: -
CDR3 DNA: TGTGCCAGTAGTGTAGACAGGGGCACTGAAGCTTTCTTT
CDR3 protein: CASSVDRGTEAFF

J gene: TRBJ2-7
V gene: TRBV14
D gene: TRBD2
clone size: once
CDR3 DNA: TGTGCCAGCAGCCGACTAGCGAACTACGAGCAGTACTTC
CDR3 protein: CASSRLANYEQYF

J gene: TRBJ2-7
V gene: TRBV7-9
D gene: -
clone size: -
CDR3 DNA: TGTGCCAGCAGCCTCCTCCCAGGGACTTACGAGCAGTACTTC
CDR3 protein: CASSLLPGTYEQYF

J gene: TRBJ2-7
V gene: TRBV2
D gene: TRBD1
clone size: -
CDR3 DNA: TGTGCCAGCGCCAGACAGGGACCCTACGAGCAGTACTTC
CDR3 protein: CASARQGPYEQYF

J gene: TRBJ2-7
V gene: TRBV18
D gene: TRBD2
clone size: few
CDR3 DNA: TGTGCCAGCTCGTACGGGACTAGCTCGGGCGAGCAGTACTTC
CDR3 protein: CASSYGTSSGEQYF

J gene: TRBJ1-1
V gene: TRBV6-1
D gene: TRBD1
clone size: -
CDR3 DNA: TGTGCCAGCAGTGAAAGACGAGCAGGGGGAGCTTTCTTT
CDR3 protein: CASSERRAGGAFF

J gene: TRBJ1-5
V gene: TRBV7-2
D gene: -
clone size: -
CDR3 DNA: TGTGCCAGCAGCTCTTCGGCGGGTAGCAATCAGCCCCAGCATTTT
CDR3 protein: CASSSSAGSNQPQHF

J gene: TRBJ2-1
V gene: TRBV4-3
D gene: -
clone size: -
CDR3 DNA: TGCGCCAGCAGCCAAGACAGCGGGTCCTACAATGAGCAGTTCTTC
CDR3 protein: CASSQDSGSYNEQFF

J gene: TRBJ1-4
V gene: TRBV5-1
D gene: -
clone size: -
CDR3 DNA: TGCGCCAGCAGCCCGGGGACTAATGAAAAACTGTTTTTT
CDR3 protein: CASSPGTNEKLFF

J gene: TRBJ1-1
V gene: TRBV7-2
D gene: TRBD1
clone size: -
CDR3 DNA: TGTGCCAGCAGCTCAGGACAGGCTTCTGAAGCTTTCTTT
CDR3 protein: CASSSGQASEAFF

J gene: TRBJ2-7
V gene: TRBV19
D gene: TRBD2
clone size: -
CDR3 DNA: TGTGCCAGTAGTATGGGACTAGTGTACGAGCAGTACTTC
CDR3 protein: CASSMGLVYEQYF

J gene: TRBJ1-3
V gene: TRBV7-9
D gene: -
clone size: once
CDR3 DNA: TGTGCCAGCAGCTTAGCAGGGGCCGGAAACACCATATATTTT
CDR3 protein: CASSLAGAGNTIYF

J gene: TRBJ1-2
V gene: TRBV7-2
D gene: -
clone size: once
CDR3 DNA: TGTGCCAGCCGACTGGTCGGGAGTTCCAACTATGGCTACACCTTC
CDR3 protein: CASRLVGSSNYGYTF

J gene: TRBJ2-2
V gene: TRBV9
D gene: TRBD2
clone size: -
CDR3 DNA: TGTGCCAGCAGCATGACTAGCGGGCGTACCGGGGAGCTGTTTTTT
CDR3 protein: CASSMTSGRTGELFF

J gene: TRBJ1-1
V gene: TRBV5-1
D gene: -
clone size: -
CDR3 DNA: TGCGCCAGCAGCTTGGCCATTGGGAGCATGAACACTGAAGCTTTCTTT
CDR3 protein: CASSLAIGSMNTEAFF

J gene: TRBJ1-5
V gene: TRBV6-1
D gene: -
clone size: -
CDR3 DNA: TGTGCCAGCAGTGAATCAGGGGTTGGCAATCAGCCCCAGCATTTT
CDR3 protein: CASSESGVGNQPQHF

J gene: TRBJ1-3
V gene: TRBV5-6
D gene: -
clone size: -
CDR3 DNA: TGTGCCAGCAGCCGGGTTGGAAACACCATATATTTT
CDR3 protein: CASSRVGNTIYF

J gene: TRBJ2-7
V gene: TRBV18
D gene: TRBD1
clone size: once
CDR3 DNA: TGTGCCAGCTCACCTGGACAGGGCGGTGGCGAGCAGTACTTC
CDR3 protein: CASSPGQGGGEQYF

J gene: TRBJ1-6
V gene: TRBV5-6
D gene: -
clone size: -
CDR3 DNA: TGTGCCAGCAGCCTCAAAGGGGGTTGGTCACCCCTCCACTTT
CDR3 protein: CASSLKGGWSPLHF

J gene: TRBJ1-1
V gene: TRBV5-6
D gene: -
clone size: -
CDR3 DNA: TGTGCCAGCAGCTTGGATGGCCTAGGGAGAGTTGAAGCTTTCTTT
CDR3 protein: CASSLDGLGRVEAFF

J gene: TRBJ2-7
V gene: TRBV18
D gene: -
clone size: -
CDR3 DNA: TGTGCCAGCTCACCGGGACAAGAGTCCTACGAGCAGTACTTC
CDR3 protein: CASSPGQESYEQYF

J gene: TRBJ1-5
V gene: TRBV30
D gene: TRBD1
clone size: -
CDR3 DNA: TGTGCCTGGAGTAAGGCAGGGGGGCAGCCCCAGCATTTT
CDR3 protein: CAWSKAGGQPQHF

J gene: TRBJ2-1
V gene: TRBV30
D gene: -
clone size: -
CDR3 DNA: TGTGCCTGGAGTGCGTCTCCTCCCAATGAGCAGTTCTTC
CDR3 protein: CAWSASPPNEQFF

J gene: TRBJ1-1
V gene: TRBV7-8
D gene: TRBD1
clone size: once
CDR3 DNA: TGTGCCAGCAGCTTGCAGGGGGACACTGAAGCTTTCTTT
CDR3 protein: CASSLQGDTEAFF

J gene: TRBJ1-2
V gene: TRBV28
D gene: -
clone size: once
CDR3 DNA: TGTGCCAGCAGCCTGGGAGCCGCCTCATATGGCTACACCTTC
CDR3 protein: CASSLGAASYGYTF

J gene: TRBJ2-2
V gene: TRBV24-1
D gene: -
clone size: -
CDR3 DNA: TGTGCCACCAGGCAGGGTCCCGGGGAGCTGTTTTTT
CDR3 protein: CATRQGPGELFF

J gene: TRBJ2-5
V gene: TRBV12-2
D gene: -
clone size: -
CDR3 DNA: TGTGCAAGTCGCTTAGTGACTACTTGGGCGGGAGGGCCGTTCGACCAAGAGACCCAGTACTTC
CDR3 protein: CASRLVTTWAGGPFDQETQYF

J gene: TRBJ1-2
V gene: TRBV6-6
D gene: -
clone size: -
CDR3 DNA: TGTGCCAGCAGTTTCAAGGGGGAAGGGACCCGCGGCTACACCTTC
CDR3 protein: CASSFKGEGTRGYTF

J gene: TRBJ2-1
V gene: TRBV30
D gene: TRBD2
clone size: -
CDR3 DNA: TGTGCCTGGAGAGCAACTAGCGGGCCACTCATCGGTCACAATGAGCAGTTCTTC
CDR3 protein: CAWRATSGPLIGHNEQFF

J gene: TRBJ1-2
V gene: TRBV7-9
D gene: TRBD1
clone size: -
CDR3 DNA: TGTGCCAGCAGCTTCACAGGGGGCGCAGGCTACACCTTC
CDR3 protein: CASSFTGGAGYTF

J gene: TRBJ2-7
V gene: TRBV29-1
D gene: TRBD2
clone size: -
CDR3 DNA: TGCAGCGTCGTCCCCGGGACTAGCCCCGGTTACGAGCAGTACTTC
CDR3 protein: CSVVPGTSPGYEQYF

J gene: TRBJ2-1
V gene: TRBV9
D gene: TRBD2
clone size: -
CDR3 DNA: TGTGCCAGCGGGACTAGCGGCTTCTACAATGAGCAGTTCTTC
CDR3 protein: CASGTSGFYNEQFF

J gene: TRBJ2-7
V gene: TRBV11-2
D gene: TRBD1
clone size: -
CDR3 DNA: TGTGCCAGCAGCCCACAGGGGGACGAGCAGTACTTC
CDR3 protein: CASSPQGDEQYF

J gene: TRBJ2-2
V gene: TRBV4-2
D gene: TRBD2
clone size: few
CDR3 DNA: TGTGCCACTTCGCCAAGCGGGGCCCACACCGGGGAGCTGTTTTTT
CDR3 protein: CATSPSGAHTGELFF

J gene: TRBJ1-5
V gene: TRBV5-8
D gene: -
clone size: -
CDR3 DNA: TGTGCCAGCAGCTTGGCCAAAAATAGCAATCAGCCCCAGCATTTT
CDR3 protein: CASSLAKNSNQPQHF

J gene: TRBJ2-7
V gene: TRBV7-2
D gene: TRBD1
clone size: once
CDR3 DNA: TGTGCCAGCAGCCCTCAATCGGGACAGGGGGGCCTCGACGAGCAGTACTTC
CDR3 protein: CASSPQSGQGGLDEQYF

J gene: TRBJ2-7
V gene: TRBV6-2/TRBV6-3
D gene: TRBD1
clone size: -
CDR3 DNA: TGTGCCAGCAGTTCCTGGTTCTCTCCGGGACAGTACTACGAGCAGTACTTC
CDR3 protein: CASSSWFSPGQYYEQYF

J gene: TRBJ2-2
V gene: TRBV25-1
D gene: TRBD1
clone size: -
CDR3 DNA: TGTGCCAGCAGTGCCGTGACAGGGGGTGCCGGGGAGCTGTTTTTT
CDR3 protein: CASSAVTGGAGELFF

J gene: TRBJ1-6
V gene: TRBV4-1
D gene: TRBD1
clone size: -
CDR3 DNA: TGCGCCAGCAGCCAAGACTGGCAGGGGGAATCACCCCTCCACTTT
CDR3 protein: CASSQDWQGESPLHF

J gene: TRBJ2-1
V gene: TRBV11-2
D gene: TRBD2
clone size: -
CDR3 DNA: TGTGCCAGCAGCTTAGATTGGGGACTAGCCGAATACAATGAGCAGTTCTTC
CDR3 protein: CASSLDWGLAEYNEQFF

J gene: TRBJ2-4
V gene: TRBV6-5
D gene: -
clone size: -
CDR3 DNA: TGTGCCAGCAGGGCAAACAGGGCAGCCAAAAACATTCAGTACTTC
CDR3 protein: CASRANRAAKNIQYF

J gene: TRBJ2-5
V gene: TRBV6-2/TRBV6-3
D gene: TRBD2
clone size: once
CDR3 DNA: TGTGCCAGCAGTAACGGGGGGAGGTCCTCCGGGGAGACCCAGTACTTC
CDR3 protein: CASSNGGRSSGETQYF

J gene: TRBJ1-2
V gene: TRBV28
D gene: TRBD1
clone size: -
CDR3 DNA: TGTGCCAGCAGTGCTCCGGGACAGGGGACGTCTAACTATGGCTACACCTTC
CDR3 protein: CASSAPGQGTSNYGYTF

J gene: TRBJ1-5
V gene: TRBV7-9
D gene: TRBD1
clone size: -
CDR3 DNA: TGTGCCAGCAGTAAAACAGGGGCTCATGCGAATCAGCCCCAGCATTTT
CDR3 protein: CASSKTGAHANQPQHF

J gene: TRBJ2-1
V gene: TRBV5-5
D gene: TRBD2
clone size: many
CDR3 DNA: TGTGCCAGCAGCTTGTCTCGGACTAGCGGGAGGGATGAGCAGTTCTTC
CDR3 protein: CASSLSRTSGRDEQFF

J gene: TRBJ1-2
V gene: TRBV25-1
D gene: -
clone size: -
CDR3 DNA: TGTGCCAGCAGTGAATGGGGAGACTATGGCTACACCTTC
CDR3 protein: CASSEWGDYGYTF

J gene: TRBJ2-4
V gene: TRBV20-1
D gene: TRBD1
clone size: -
CDR3 DNA: TGCAGTGCTGGACAGGACATTCAGTACTTC
CDR3 protein: CSAGQDIQYF

J gene: TRBJ2-7
V gene: TRBV13
D gene: TRBD1
clone size: -
CDR3 DNA: TGTGCCAGCAGCTTAGGGCCGGACAGGGCGTACGAGCAGTACTTC
CDR3 protein: CASSLGPDRAYEQYF

J gene: TRBJ2-7
V gene: TRBV29-1
D gene: TRBD2
clone size: -
CDR3 DNA: TGCAGCGTAGCTACTAGCGGGGTAGGGGAAGAGCAGTACTTC
CDR3 protein: CSVATSGVGEEQYF

J gene: TRBJ2-1
V gene: TRBV10-1
D gene: TRBD1
clone size: -
CDR3 DNA: TGCGCCAGCAGTGAGCGCCGGACAGGGTTGAATGAGCAGTTCTTC
CDR3 protein: CASSERRTGLNEQFF

J gene: TRBJ1-2
V gene: TRBV28
D gene: TRBD1
clone size: few
CDR3 DNA: TGTGCCAGCAGTTCGACAGGGGAGGACTATGGCTACACCTTC
CDR3 protein: CASSSTGEDYGYTF